This T cell receptor beta chain is from a study of blood T cell repertoires in COVID-19. About the study: Acute and convalescent COVID-19 samples came from the United States, Italy and Spain.

In germline, CDR1 is SGHNT, CDR2 YYREEE (reference sequence). Between the trimmed V and J ends, which lost 3 bases and 8 bases, there was a span of 14 bases. CDR3 size: 13 residues. In the source study's methods: How many nucleated cells were present was estimated from reference gene primer amplification. Clones were sequenced by immunoSEQ multiplex PCR, and TCRdb holds only the in-frame ones, with some missing. V, J and clone size are taken as reported in that table, and D and trimming were inferred from the DNA itself. The sample includes under 150,000 clones, roughly 80% of them seen just once. The receptor comes from a human donor in a cohort sampled during active COVID-19. The sample comprised peripheral blood. The chain joins TRBV5-4 to TRBJ1-2; D is possibly TRBD1 (6 bases). CDR3 coding DNA: TGTGCCAGCAGCTCATCAGGGGATGTGGGCTACACCTTC. Residues: CASSSSGDVGYTF. Variable domain in full (rest from reference TRBV5-4 and TRBJ1-2): ETGVTQSPTHLIKTRGQQVTLRCSSQSGHNTVSWYQQALGQGPQFIFQYYREEENGRGNFPPRFSGLQFPNYSSELNVNALELDDSALYLCASSSSGDVGYTFGSGTRLTVV.